This record looks at one TCR beta chain sequence and its context. Its matching antigen is unknown. The sample is drawn from a study of T cell responses to AZD1222 COVID-19 vaccine. Germline V gene lookup returns CDR1 LNHDA and CDR2 SQIVND (reference sequence). This CDR3 comprises 15 residues. V lost 6 bases to trimming and J lost 3 bases, with 17 bases between them. Points from the study as a whole: As reported, nearly half of all spike-specific TCRs target variant regions that are unmutated.

Sequencing was performed with immunoSEQ multiplex PCR; in TCRdb, only in-frame clones are kept and a portion is missing. Of some 110,000 clones listed, about 88% are singletons. The rearrangement links TRBV19 to TRBJ1-2; D may be TRBD1 (5 bases). Sample: peripheral blood, taken 28 days after the second AZD1222 dose. This sequence was found in an adult who received the AZD1222 COVID-19 vaccine. The CDR3 spells CASSPPGEQYYGYTF. The CDR3 DNA sequence: TGTGCCAGTAGCCCCCCGGGGGAGCAGTACTATGGCTACACCTTC. The full variable domain, in which reference TRBV19 and TRBJ1-2 provide the parts outside the CDR3, is DGGITQSPKYLFRKEGQNVTLSCEQNLNHDAMYWYRQDPGQGLRLIYYSQIVNDFQKGDIAEGYSVSREKKESFPLTVTSAQKNPTAFYLCASSPPGEQYYGYTFGSGTRLTVV.